This TCR beta chain comes out of a study of T cells in localized non-small cell lung cancer. Study results and limitations: Multi-region tumor sequencing was not done, so intratumor heterogeneity could not be excluded. Uninvolved adjacent lung had more T cell clonality than any other tissue, topping tumor. Longer overall survival was linked to higher blood T cell density.

The V gene lost 5 bases and the J gene lost 10 bases, with 15 bases spanning the gap. The CDR3 is made up of 13 amino acids. CDR1 MDHEN and CDR2 SYDVKM come from the germline V gene. To note about this clone: What it binds is not known.

The assay was immunoSEQ multiplex PCR, and TCRdb's table has in-frame clones only and misses some. Here the sample spans about 27,000 clones, about 88% being singletons. The source material was peripheral blood, sampled before any cancer treatment. The rearrangement uses TRBV28 and TRBJ1-5; D may be TRBD1 (5 bases). This sequence was found in a female donor over 55 with stage II squamous cell lung carcinoma. The CDR3 nucleotides read TGTGCCAGCAGTCGGGACGGGGTGTTTCCCCAGCATTTT. It yields the protein CASSRDGVFPQHF.